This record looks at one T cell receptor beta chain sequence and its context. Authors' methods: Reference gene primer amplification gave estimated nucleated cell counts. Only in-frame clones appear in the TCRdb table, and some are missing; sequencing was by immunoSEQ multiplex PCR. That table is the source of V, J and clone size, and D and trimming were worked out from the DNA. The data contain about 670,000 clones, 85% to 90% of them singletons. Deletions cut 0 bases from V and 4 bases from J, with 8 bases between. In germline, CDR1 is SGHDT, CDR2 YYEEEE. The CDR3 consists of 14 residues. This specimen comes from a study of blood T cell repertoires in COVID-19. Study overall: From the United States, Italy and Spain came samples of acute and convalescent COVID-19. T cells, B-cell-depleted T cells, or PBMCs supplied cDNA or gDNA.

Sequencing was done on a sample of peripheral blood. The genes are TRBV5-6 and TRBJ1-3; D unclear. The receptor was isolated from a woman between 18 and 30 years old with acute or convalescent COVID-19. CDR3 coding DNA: TGTGCCAGCAGCTTGGGCTCACTAGGAAACACCATATATTTT. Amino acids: CASSLGSLGNTIYF.